The sequence of this T cell receptor (beta chain) was determined in a study of spatial heterogeneity in lung cancer. Study at large: A strong correlation was found between TCR transcript counts in tumor regions and a T cell module score derived from matched bulk RNA-seq.

In this sample, this clonotype turned up many times. Its antigen is currently unknown. The time point was: sample taken at primary tumor resection. TCRdb passed the 5' RACE reads through MiXCR, listing each CDR3 protein once. The data hold fewer than 10,000 distinct CDR3 sequences, with around 6.3% observed a single time. Study outcomes and limitations: How many expanded intratumoral alpha and beta TCRs were present tracked the tumor mutation count, which was a count of nonsynonymous mutations.

The sequenced sample was lung tumor tissue, obtained at surgery. This clonotype originated in a female donor with early-stage non-small cell lung cancer.

In DNA form, the CDR3 reads TGTGCCAGCAGTTGGGACAGAAGCTCCTACAATGAGCAGTTCTTC. Translation: CASSWDRSSYNEQFF. The V and J genes are TRBV28 and TRBJ2-1; 7 bases match TRBD1. Germline CDR1 is MDHEN and CDR2 is SYDVKM. Unmatched junction bases numbered 3, after V lost 4 bases and J lost 0 bases. The CDR3 consists of 15 residues. The variable domain in full, completed from reference TRBV28 and TRBJ2-1, reads DVKVTQSSRYLVKRTGEKVFLECVQDMDHENMFWYRQDPGLGLRLIYFSYDVKMKEKGDIPEGYSVSREKKERFSLILESASTNQTSMYLCASSWDRSSYNEQFFGPGTRLTVL.